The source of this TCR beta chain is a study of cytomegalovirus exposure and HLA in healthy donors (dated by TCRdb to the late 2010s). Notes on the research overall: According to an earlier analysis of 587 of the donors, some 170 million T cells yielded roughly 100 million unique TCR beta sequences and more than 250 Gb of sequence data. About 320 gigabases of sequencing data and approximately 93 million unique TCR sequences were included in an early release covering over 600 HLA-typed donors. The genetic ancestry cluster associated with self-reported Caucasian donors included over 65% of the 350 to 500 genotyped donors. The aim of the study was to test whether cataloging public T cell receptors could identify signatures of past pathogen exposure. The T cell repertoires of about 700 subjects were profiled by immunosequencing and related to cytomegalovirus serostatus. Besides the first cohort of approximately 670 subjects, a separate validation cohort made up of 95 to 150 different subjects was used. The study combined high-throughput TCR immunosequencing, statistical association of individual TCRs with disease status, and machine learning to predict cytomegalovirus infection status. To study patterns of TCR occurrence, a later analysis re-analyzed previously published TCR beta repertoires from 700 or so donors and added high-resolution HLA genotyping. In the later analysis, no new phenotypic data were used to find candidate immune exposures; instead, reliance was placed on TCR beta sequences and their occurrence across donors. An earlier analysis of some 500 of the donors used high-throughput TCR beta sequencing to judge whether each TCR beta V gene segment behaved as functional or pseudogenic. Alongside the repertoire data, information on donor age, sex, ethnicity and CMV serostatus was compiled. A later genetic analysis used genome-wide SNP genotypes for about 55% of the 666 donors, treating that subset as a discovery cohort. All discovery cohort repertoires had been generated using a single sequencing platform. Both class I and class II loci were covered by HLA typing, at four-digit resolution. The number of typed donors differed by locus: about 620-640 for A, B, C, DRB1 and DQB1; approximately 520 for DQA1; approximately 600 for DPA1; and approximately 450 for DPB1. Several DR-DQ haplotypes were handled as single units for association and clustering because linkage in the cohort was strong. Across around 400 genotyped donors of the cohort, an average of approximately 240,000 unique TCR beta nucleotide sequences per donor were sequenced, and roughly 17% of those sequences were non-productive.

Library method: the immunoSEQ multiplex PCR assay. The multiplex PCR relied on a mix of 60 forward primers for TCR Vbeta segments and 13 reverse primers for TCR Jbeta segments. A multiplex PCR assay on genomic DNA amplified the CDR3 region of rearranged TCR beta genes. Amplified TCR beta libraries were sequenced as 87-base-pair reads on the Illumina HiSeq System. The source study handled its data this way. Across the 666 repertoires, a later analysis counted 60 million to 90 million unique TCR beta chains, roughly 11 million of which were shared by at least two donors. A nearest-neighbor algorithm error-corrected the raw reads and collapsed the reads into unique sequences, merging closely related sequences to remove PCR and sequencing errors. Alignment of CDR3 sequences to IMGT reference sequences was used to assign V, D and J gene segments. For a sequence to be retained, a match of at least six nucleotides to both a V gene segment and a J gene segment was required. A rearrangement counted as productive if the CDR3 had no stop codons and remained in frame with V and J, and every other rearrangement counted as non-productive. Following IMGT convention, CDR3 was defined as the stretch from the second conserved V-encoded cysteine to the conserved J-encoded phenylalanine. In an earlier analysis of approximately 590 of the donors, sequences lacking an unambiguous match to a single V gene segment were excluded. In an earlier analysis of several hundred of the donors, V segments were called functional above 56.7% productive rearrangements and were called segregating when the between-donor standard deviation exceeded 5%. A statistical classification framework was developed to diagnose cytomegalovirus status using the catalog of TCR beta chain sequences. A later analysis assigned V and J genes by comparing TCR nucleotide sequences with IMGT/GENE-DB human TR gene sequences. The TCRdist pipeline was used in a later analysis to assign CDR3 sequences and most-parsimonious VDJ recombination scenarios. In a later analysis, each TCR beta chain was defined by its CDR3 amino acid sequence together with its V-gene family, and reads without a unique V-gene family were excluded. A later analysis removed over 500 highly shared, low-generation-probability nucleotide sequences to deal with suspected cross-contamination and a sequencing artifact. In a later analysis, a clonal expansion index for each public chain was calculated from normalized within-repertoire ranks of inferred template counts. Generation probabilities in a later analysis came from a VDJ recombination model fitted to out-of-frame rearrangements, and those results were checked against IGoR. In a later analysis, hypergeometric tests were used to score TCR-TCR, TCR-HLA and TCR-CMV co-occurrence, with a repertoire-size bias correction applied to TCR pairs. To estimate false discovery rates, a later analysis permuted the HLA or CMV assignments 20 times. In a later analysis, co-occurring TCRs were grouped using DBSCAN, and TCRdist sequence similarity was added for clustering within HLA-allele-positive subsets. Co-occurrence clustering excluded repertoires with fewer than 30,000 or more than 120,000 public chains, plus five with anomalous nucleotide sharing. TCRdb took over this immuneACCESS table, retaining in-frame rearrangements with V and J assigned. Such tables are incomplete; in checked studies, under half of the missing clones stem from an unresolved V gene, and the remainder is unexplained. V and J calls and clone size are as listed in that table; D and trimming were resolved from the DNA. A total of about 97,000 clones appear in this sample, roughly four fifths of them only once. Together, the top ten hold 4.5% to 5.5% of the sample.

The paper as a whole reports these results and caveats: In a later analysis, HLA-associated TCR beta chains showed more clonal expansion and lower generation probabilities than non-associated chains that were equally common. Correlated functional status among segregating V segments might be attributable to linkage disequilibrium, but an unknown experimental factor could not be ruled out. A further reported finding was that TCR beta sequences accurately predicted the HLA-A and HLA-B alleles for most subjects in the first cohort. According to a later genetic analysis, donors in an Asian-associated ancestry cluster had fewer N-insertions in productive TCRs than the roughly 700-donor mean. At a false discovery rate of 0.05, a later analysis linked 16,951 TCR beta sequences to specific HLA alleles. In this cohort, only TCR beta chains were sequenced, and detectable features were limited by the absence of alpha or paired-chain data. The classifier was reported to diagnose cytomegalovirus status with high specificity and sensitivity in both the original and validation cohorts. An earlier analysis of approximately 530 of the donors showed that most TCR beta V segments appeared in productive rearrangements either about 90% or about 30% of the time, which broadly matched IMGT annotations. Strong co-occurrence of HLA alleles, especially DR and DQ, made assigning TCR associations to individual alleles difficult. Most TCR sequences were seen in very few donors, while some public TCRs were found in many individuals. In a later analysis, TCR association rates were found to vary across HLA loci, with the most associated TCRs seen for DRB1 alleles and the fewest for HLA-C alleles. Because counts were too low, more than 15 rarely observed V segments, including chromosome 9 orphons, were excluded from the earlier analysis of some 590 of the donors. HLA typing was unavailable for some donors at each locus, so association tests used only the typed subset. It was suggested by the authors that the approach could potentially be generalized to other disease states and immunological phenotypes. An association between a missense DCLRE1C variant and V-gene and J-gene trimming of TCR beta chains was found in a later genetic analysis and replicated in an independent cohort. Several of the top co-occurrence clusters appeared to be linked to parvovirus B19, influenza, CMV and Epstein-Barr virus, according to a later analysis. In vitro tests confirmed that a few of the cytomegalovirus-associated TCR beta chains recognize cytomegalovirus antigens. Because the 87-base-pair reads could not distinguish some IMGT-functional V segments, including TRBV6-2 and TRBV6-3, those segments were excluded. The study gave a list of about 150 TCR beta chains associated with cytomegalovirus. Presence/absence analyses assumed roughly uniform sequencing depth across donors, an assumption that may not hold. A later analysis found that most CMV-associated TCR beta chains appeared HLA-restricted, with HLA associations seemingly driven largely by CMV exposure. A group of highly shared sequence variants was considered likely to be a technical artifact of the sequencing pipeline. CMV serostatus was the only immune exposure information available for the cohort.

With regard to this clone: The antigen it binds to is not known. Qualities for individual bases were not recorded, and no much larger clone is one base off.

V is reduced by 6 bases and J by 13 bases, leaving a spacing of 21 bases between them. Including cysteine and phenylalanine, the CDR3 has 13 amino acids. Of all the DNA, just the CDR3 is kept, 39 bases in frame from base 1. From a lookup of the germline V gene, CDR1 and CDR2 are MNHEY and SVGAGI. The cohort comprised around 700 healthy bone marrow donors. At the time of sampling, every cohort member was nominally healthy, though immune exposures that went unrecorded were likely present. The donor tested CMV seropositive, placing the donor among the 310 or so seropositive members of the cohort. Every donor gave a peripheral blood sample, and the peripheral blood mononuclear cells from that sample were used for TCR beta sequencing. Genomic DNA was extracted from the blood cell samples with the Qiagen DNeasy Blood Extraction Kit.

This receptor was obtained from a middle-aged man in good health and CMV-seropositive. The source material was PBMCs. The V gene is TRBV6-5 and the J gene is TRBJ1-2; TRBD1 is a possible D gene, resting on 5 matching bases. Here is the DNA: TGTGCCAGCAGCCTACGGGACGGCGCGGGGTGCACCTTC. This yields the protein CASSLRDGAGCTF.